Listed below are T cell receptor delta chains from one sample, sequenced in a study of delta chains in infants with herpesvirus infections. TCRdb reanalysed the RT-PCR reads via CATT. The sample has 690 or so delta-chain clones, less than 35% seen once; the top ten hold roughly 21%. The source material was peripheral blood, sampled at time point 1 of longitudinal follow-up. The receptors stem from a human donor who was a Ugandan infant, either HIV-exposed or HIV-unexposed (not recorded which). Each CDR3 is given with its conserved first and last residue. D genes are given only for firm matches. Clone size is not always given. Where it is, it says once, few, many or a class for expanded clones.

TRDV2	TRDD3	-	TRDJ3	22	TGTGCCTGTGACGTACTGGGGGATACGCGTTGGGAGGGCTCCCGGGACACCCGACAGATGTTTTTC	CACDVLGDTRWEGSRDTRQMFF
TRDV1	TRDD3	medium-sized	TRDJ1	22	TGTGCTCTTGGGGAACTAGGTTGCCAACTGGGGTCCACACCTACCTACACCGATAAACTCATCTTT	CALGELGCQLGSTPTYTDKLIF
TRDV1	-	large	TRDJ1	19	TGTGCTCTTGGGGAATCCACTACGGGGGTGGGTCCGTACACCGATAAACTCATCTTT	CALGESTTGVGPYTDKLIF
TRDV1	TRDD3	medium-sized	TRDJ3	20	TGTGCTCTTGGGGAACTTCCCTGGGGGATATATGGCTGGGACACCCGACAGATGTTTTTC	CALGELPWGIYGWDTRQMFF
TRDV2	TRDD3	medium-sized	TRDJ3	19	TGTGCCTGTGACATACTGGGGGATAACAGCTCCTGGGACACCCGACAGATGTTTTTC	CACDILGDNSSWDTRQMFF
TRAV23/DV6	TRDD3	large	TRDJ1	22	TGTGCCGTGGACACCTTTACTTCCAGTTCGGCTCTGGGGGGCCCGTACACCGATAAACTCATCTTT	CAVDTFTSSSALGGPYTDKLIF
TRDV2	TRDD3	large	TRDJ3	18	TGTGCCTGTGACACCGGGGGATACTTGTCCTGGGACACCCGACAGATGTTTTTC	CACDTGGYLSWDTRQMFF
TRDV2	TRDD3	hyperexpanded	TRDJ2	14	TGTGCCTGTGACACCTGGGGGATGACAGCACAACTCTTCTTT	CACDTWGMTAQLFF
TRDV3	-	-	TRDJ1	15	TGTGCCTTCATGGGGGCAACGCATCCCACCGATAAACTCATCTTT	CAFMGATHPTDKLIF
TRDV2	TRDD3	-	TRDJ3	18	TGTGCCTGTGACGTACTGGGGACCCACTCCTGGGACACCCGACAGATGTTTTTC	CACDVLGTHSWDTRQMFF
TRAV38-2/DV8	TRDD3	large	TRDJ1	17	TGTGCTTATAGGAGCGCTCCACTGGGGGACCACACCGATAAACTCATCTTT	CAYRSAPLGDHTDKLIF
TRDV2	TRDD3	-	TRDJ3	18	TGTGCCTGTGACACTGGGGGATACTTTAGCTGGGACACCCGACAGATGTTTTTC	CACDTGGYFSWDTRQMFF
TRDV2	-	medium-sized	TRDJ3	17	TGTGCCTGTGACACAATCGCAAGCTCCTGGGACACCCGACAGATGTTTTTC	CACDTIASSWDTRQMFF
TRDV2	TRDD3	large	TRDJ3	16	TGTGCCTGTGACGTACTGGGGGATTGGGACACCCGACAGATGTTTTTC	CACDVLGDWDTRQMFF
TRDV1	-	medium-sized	TRDJ1	16	TGTGCTCTTGGGCCTATTCTTGGGGGTCTCACCGATAAACTCATCTTT	CALGPILGGLTDKLIF
TRDV2	TRDD3	large	TRDJ3	19	TGTGCCTGTGACGTACTGGGGGATACGAAGTCCTGGGACACCCGACAGATGTTTTTC	CACDVLGDTKSWDTRQMFF
TRDV2	TRDD3	large	TRDJ1	16	TGTGCCTGTGACGTACTGGGGGATATCGTCACCGATAAACTCATCTTT	CACDVLGDIVTDKLIF
TRDV3	TRDD3	large	TRDJ1	17	TGTGCCTTCATCCCTGTACTGGGGGATACGTTGATCGATAAACTCATCTTT	CAFIPVLGDTLIDKLIF
TRDV2	-	large	TRDJ2	15	TGTGCCTGTGACACCTGGGGGGCTTTGACAGCACAACTCTTCTTT	CACDTWGALTAQLFF
TRDV2	TRDD3	large	TRDJ2	16	TGTGCCTGTGACGTACTGGGGGATACTTTGACAGCACAACTCTTCTTT	CACDVLGDTLTAQLFF
TRDV1	TRDD3	large	TRDJ2	22	TGTGCTCTTGGGGAACTCCCCTATTTTTATGGCGGGTCGTCTGGGGGGACAGCACAACTCTTCTTT	CALGELPYFYGGSSGGTAQLFF
TRDV2	-	large	TRDJ1	13	TGTGCCTGTGACACCTGGGGGACCGATAAACTCATCTTT	CACDTWGTDKLIF
TRDV2	-	large	TRDJ3	16	TGTGCCTGTGACCTACTGGGAACCTGGGACACCCGACAGATGTTTTTC	CACDLLGTWDTRQMFF
TRDV2	-	medium-sized	TRDJ3	18	TGTGCCTGTGACACCGCTGGGCGCACATCCTGGGACACCCGACAGATGTTTTTC	CACDTAGRTSWDTRQMFF
TRDV1	TRDD3	large	TRDJ1	18	TGTGCTCTTGGGGCTTCCTTAGGGGATACGAGGTACACCGATAAACTCATCTTT	CALGASLGDTRYTDKLIF
TRDV1	TRDD3	hyperexpanded	TRDJ1	21	TGTGCTCTTGGGGGATTACAGGGGAGATTACTGGGGGATACCCCTTCCGATAAACTCATCTTT	CALGGLQGRLLGDTPSDKLIF
TRDV1	TRDD3	medium-sized	TRDJ3	22	TGTGCTCTTGGGGAACAGTGGAGCCTACGGGATACGCAGACCTGGGACACCCGACAGATGTTTTTC	CALGEQWSLRDTQTWDTRQMFF
TRDV2	TRDD3	medium-sized	TRDJ1	14	TGTGCCTGTGACACCCTGGGGGATAACAGTAAACTCATCTTT	CACDTLGDNSKLIF
TRAV29/DV5	TRDD3	-	TRDJ1	22	TGTGCAGCAAGCGCCCCTTCCTACGGCTACTGGGGGATACGCAATAACACCGATAAACTCATCTTT	CAASAPSYGYWGIRNNTDKLIF
TRDV2	TRDD3	large	TRDJ2	13	TGTGCCTGTGACACCTGGGGGATAGCACAACTCTTCTTT	CACDTWGIAQLFF
TRDV1	-	-	TRDJ1	23	TGTGCTCTTGGGGAACTATTGCTACGCCGTTACTGGGCGGTGGGGGTGAACACCGATAAACTCATCTTT	CALGELLLRRYWAVGVNTDKLIF
TRDV2	TRDD3	large	TRDJ3	17	TGTGCCTGTGACACTACTGGGGGATTTTGGGACACCCGACAGATGTTTTTC	CACDTTGGFWDTRQMFF
TRDV1	-	large	TRDJ1	16	TGTGCTCTTGGGGAACTTGCATCCGGCTTCACCGATAAACTCATCTTT	CALGELASGFTDKLIF
TRDV1	TRDD3	large	TRDJ1	20	TGTGCTCTTGGGGAACTAGAAGCGGGTGCTGGGGGATACTACACCGATAAACTCATCTTT	CALGELEAGAGGYYTDKLIF
TRDV2	TRDD3	large	TRDJ1	16	TGTGCCTGCAAAGCCTGGGGGATACAAGGCACCGATAAACTCATCTTT	CACKAWGIQGTDKLIF
TRAV29/DV5	TRDD3	-	TRDJ3	28	TGTGCAGCAAGCCAATTACTCCTTCCTACTGGGGGATATCCCTTACAACGACTCAACTCCTGGGACACCCGACAGATGTTTTTC	CAASQLLLPTGGYPLQRLNSWDTRQMFF
TRDV1	TRDD3	large	TRDJ2	21	TGTGCTCTTGGGGAACTTCCTACGAAGCTGGGGGAAGGTACTTTGACAGCACAACTCTTCTTT	CALGELPTKLGEGTLTAQLFF
TRDV2	TRDD3	-	TRDJ3	18	TGTGCCTGTGACACTGGGGGACCATTCTCCTGGGACACCCGACAGATGTTTTTC	CACDTGGPFSWDTRQMFF
TRDV1	-	large	TRDJ1	15	TGTGCTCTTGGGGGCCCCCGTTCTTCGCTCTTACAACTCATCTTT	CALGGPRSSLLQLIF
TRDV2	TRDD3	medium-sized	TRDJ3	18	TGTGCCTGTGACACCGTGGGGGATAGCTCCTGGGACACCCGACAGATGTTTTTC	CACDTVGDSSWDTRQMFF
TRDV1	TRDD3	medium-sized	TRDJ1	19	TGTGCTCTTGGGGACTCTTGGGAAACTGGGGGGACTTACACCGATAAACTCATCTTT	CALGDSWETGGTYTDKLIF
TRDV2	-	medium-sized	TRDJ3	20	TGTGCCTGTGACGCCTCCTTCTGGGGCCCCAGCTCCTGGGACACCCGACAGATGTTTTTC	CACDASFWGPSSWDTRQMFF
TRDV1	TRDD3	once	TRDJ1	27	TGTGCTCTTGGGGAACTATCGGCCAAACGTACTGGGGGATACTCGTGGTGGACGACGGCGTACACCGATAAACTCATCTTT	CALGELSAKRTGGYSWWTTAYTDKLIF
TRDV1	-	large	TRDJ1	18	TGTGCTCTTGGGGAACTCGTCCTACGAGGGTTCTACACCGATAAACTCATCTTT	CALGELVLRGFYTDKLIF
TRDV1	-	medium-sized	TRDJ1	19	TGTGCTCTTGGGGTCGTATTGACTCTAGGGCCACCCCACTCCGATAAACTCATCTTT	CALGVVLTLGPPHSDKLIF